This T cell receptor (beta chain) emerged from a study of early T cells in non-severe SARS-CoV-2 infection. Study-wide context: Sequenced bulk RNA came from whole blood that was unsorted, and chains were unpaired.

The sample holds many counts of this clonotype. Individual cDNA molecules each received unique molecular identifiers attached to them. One entry per CDR3 protein results from TCRdb running MiXCR on the 5' RACE reads. The repertoire holds tens of thousands of distinct CDR3 sequences, about an eighth seen once, with around 5% in the top ten. Per the germline V gene, CDR1 is SEHNR and CDR2 is FQNEAQ (reference sequence). V gave up 5 bases and J gave up 3 bases; unmatched junction bases: 8. The CDR3 loop spans 17 amino acids. The sequencing here drew on whole blood, taken at baseline. This receptor was obtained from an adult who was a healthcare worker with PCR-confirmed SARS-CoV-2 infection or an uninfected control (not recorded which). This chain joins TRBV7-9 and TRBJ2-5, with 14 bases fitting TRBD2. The CDR3 sequence: CASSPPTSGGAKETQYF. The DNA for the CDR3 is TGTGCCAGCAGCCCACCGACTAGCGGGGGGGCTAAAGAGACCCAGTACTTC.